This T cell receptor (beta chain) was documented in a study of CD8+CD57+ T cells in acquired aplastic anemia. This clonotype has more than one count but fewer than ten. Its target is not known. General study findings and limits: Found in both controls and patients were twenty-nine CD8+ CDR3 sequences.

V lost 6 bases, J lost 2 bases, and 14 bases stayed unmatched. Germline V lookup: CDR1 SGHAT, CDR2 FQNNGV. The CDR3 contains 18 residues. Those patients picked for sequencing had displayed CD8+CD57+ cell expansion on flow cytometry. Among the patients, none had received any therapy at the time of blood sampling. The template used for profiling TCR beta VDJ and CDR3 was genomic DNA. Using its own MiXCR run on the reads, TCRdb lists one record per CDR3 protein. The data show hundreds of thousands of distinct CDR3 sequences, under 40% seen once. The chain has TRBV11-2 and TRBJ2-5, with 11 bases matching TRBD2. The TCR sequence derives from a human donor with aplastic anemia. Source material: sorted CD4+, CD8+, or CD8+CD57+ T cells (not recorded which) from PBMCs. CDR3 nucleotides: TGTGCCAGCAGTCTAAGCCTACTAGCGGGGGTTCGGCAAGAGACCCAGTACTTC. Translating it yields CASSLSLLAGVRQETQYF.